This TCR beta chain was captured in a study of regulatory T cells in long-lasting Graves disease. Notes on the study in general: Newly diagnosed Graves' patients had higher TCR diversity than persistent ones.

This sample's time point: persistent/refractory GD, antithyroid drugs over 5 years with positive TRAb. RNA isolated from PBMCs was used to make the TCR library. It was American Thyroid Association guidelines that determined Graves' disease diagnosis. Germline V lookup: CDR1 LNHDA, CDR2 SQIVND (reference sequence). The CDR3 has 14 residues. J gave up 6 bases and V 8 bases, and 13 bases lay outside the gene matches. About this clonotype itself: Its matching antigen is unknown.

For TCR beta, libraries came from iRepertoire HTBI primers and Arm-PCR of CDR3 regions. Per the authors' pipeline: The samples yielded some 62 TRBV and roughly 14 TRBJ segments. TCRdb re-called the multiplex PCR reads through MiXCR, storing one row per CDR3 protein. The V and J calls and clone size are TCRdb's, not the authors'. The sample shows roughly 500,000 distinct CDR3 sequences, around a fifth of them seen only once. The sample consisted of peripheral blood mononuclear cells (PBMCs), taken when the disease was refractory, from a patient treated with antithyroid drugs. The clonotype was recovered from a female donor with Graves disease. This rearrangement joins TRBV19 to TRBJ2-7; 7 bases map to TRBD1. The CDR3 spells CASSLTGPKSEQYF. DNA for the CDR3: TGTGCCAGTTCTTTGACAGGGCCCAAATCCGAGCAGTACTTC.